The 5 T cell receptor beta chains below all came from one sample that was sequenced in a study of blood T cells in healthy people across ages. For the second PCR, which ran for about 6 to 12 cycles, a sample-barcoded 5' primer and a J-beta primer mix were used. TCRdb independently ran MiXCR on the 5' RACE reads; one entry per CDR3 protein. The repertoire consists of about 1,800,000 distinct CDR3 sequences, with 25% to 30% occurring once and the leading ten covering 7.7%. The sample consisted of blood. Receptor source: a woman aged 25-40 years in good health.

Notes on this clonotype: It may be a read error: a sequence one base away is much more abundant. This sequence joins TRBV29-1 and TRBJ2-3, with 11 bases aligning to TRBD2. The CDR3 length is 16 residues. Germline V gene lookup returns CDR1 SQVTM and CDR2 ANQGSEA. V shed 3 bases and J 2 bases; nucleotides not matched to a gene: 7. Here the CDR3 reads CSVEKLAGDNTDTQYF. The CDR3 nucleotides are TGCAGCGTTGAGAAACTAGCGGGAGACAACACAGATACGCAGTATTTT.

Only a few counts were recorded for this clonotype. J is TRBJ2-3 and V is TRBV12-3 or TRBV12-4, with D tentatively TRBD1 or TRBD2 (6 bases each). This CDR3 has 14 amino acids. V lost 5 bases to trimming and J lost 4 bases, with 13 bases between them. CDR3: CASSPGAMPDTQYF. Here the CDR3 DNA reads TGTGCCAGCAGTCCGGGGGCTATGCCAGATACGCAGTATTTT.

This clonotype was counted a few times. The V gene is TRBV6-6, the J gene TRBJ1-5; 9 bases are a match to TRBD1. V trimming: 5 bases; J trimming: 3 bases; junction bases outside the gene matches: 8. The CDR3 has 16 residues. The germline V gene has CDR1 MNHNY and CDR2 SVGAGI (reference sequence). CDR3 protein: CASSRDRDSFNQPQHF. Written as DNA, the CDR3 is TGTGCCAGCAGTCGGGACAGGGATTCCTTCAATCAGCCCCAGCATTTT.

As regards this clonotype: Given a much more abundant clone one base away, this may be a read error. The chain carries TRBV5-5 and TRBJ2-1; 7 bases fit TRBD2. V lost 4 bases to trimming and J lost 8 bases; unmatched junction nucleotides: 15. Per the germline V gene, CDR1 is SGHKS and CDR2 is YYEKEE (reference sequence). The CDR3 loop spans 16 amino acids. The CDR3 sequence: CASSKEGLAEGYEQFF. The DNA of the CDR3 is TGTGCCAGCAGCAAGGAGGGGCTAGCGGAAGGGTATGAGCAGTTCTTC.

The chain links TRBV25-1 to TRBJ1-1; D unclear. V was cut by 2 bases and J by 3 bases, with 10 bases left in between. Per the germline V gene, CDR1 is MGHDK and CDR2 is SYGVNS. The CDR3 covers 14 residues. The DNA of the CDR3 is TGTGCCAGCAGTGAAGGTCGTGAGTACACTGAAGCTTTCTTT. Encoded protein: CASSEGREYTEAFF. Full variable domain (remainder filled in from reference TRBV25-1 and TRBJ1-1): EADIYQTPRYLVIGTGKKITLECSQTMGHDKMYWYQQDPGMELHLIHYSYGVNSTEKGDLSSESTVSRIRTEHFPLTLESARPSHTSQYLCASSEGREYTEAFFGQGTRLTVV.